One sample yielded the 25 T cell receptor beta chains listed below, sequenced in a study of Graves' ophthalmopathy and Graves' hyperthyroidism. For repertoire sequencing, the TCR beta CDR3 regions were amplified from RNA transcripts. HTBI primers were employed in first-round RT-PCR, then a second-round multiplex PCR followed. In TCRdb, the multiplex PCR reads were re-called with MiXCR into one record per CDR3 protein. Of about 240,000 distinct CDR3 sequences listed, around 50% were seen once; the top ten hold less than 60%. What was sequenced was peripheral blood. The receptor source for this set is an adult man with Graves' ophthalmopathy.

With regard to this clonotype: A read error may produce the germline difference seen at one junction end. The chain couples TRBV7-3 to TRBJ1-2; D is perhaps TRBD1 (5 bases). The CDR3 contains 15 residues. The germline V gene has CDR1 SGHTA and CDR2 FQGTGA. CDR3 in amino acids: CVSSNGQRASYGYTF. The CDR3 nucleotides read TGTGTCAGCAGCAATGGACAACGGGCCAGCTATGGCTACACCTTC. Together with reference TRBV7-3 and TRBJ1-2, the CDR3 gives the full variable domain: GAGVSQTPSNKVTEKGKYVELRCDPISGHTALYWYRQSLGQGPEFLIYFQGTGAADDSGLPNDRFFAVRPEGSVSTLKIQRTERGDSAVYLCVSSNGQRASYGYTFGSGTRLTVV.

The chain employs TRBV7-8 and TRBJ2-7; 7 bases are a match to TRBD1. Germline values: CDR1 SGHVS, CDR2 FQNEAQ. There are 14 residues in the CDR3. With V trimmed by 3 bases and J by 6 bases, 8 bases remained unmatched. CDR3 nucleotide sequence: TGTGCCAGCAGCTTCGGACAGGCTCAAGGCGAGCAGTACTTC. Protein product: CASSFGQAQGEQYF.

The chain joins TRBV7-2 to TRBJ2-7; 13 positions match TRBD2. The CDR3 is 17 amino acids. Germline V gene sequence: CDR1 SGHTA, CDR2 FQGNSA. With V trimmed by 5 bases and J by 7 bases, 14 bases remained unmatched. The CDR3 loop is CASSGRELGLAGNEQYF. The CDR3, as DNA: TGTGCCAGCAGCGGCCGGGAATTGGGACTAGCGGGGAATGAGCAGTACTTC.

The J gene is TRBJ2-2, the V gene TRBV2, with 8 bases identical to TRBD1. This CDR3 has 14 amino acids. The germline V gene has CDR1 SNHLY and CDR2 FYNNEI. With 3 bases clipped from V and 6 bases from J, the junction kept 3 bases outside the gene matches. The CDR3 loop is CASSDQTGAGELFF. The CDR3 DNA follows: TGTGCCAGCAGTGACCAGACAGGGGCCGGGGAGCTGTTTTTT. Using reference TRBV2 and TRBJ2-2 for the parts outside the CDR3, the full variable domain is EPEVTQTPSHQVTQMGQEVILRCVPISNHLYFYWYRQILGQKVEFLVSFYNNEISEKSEIFDDQFSVERPDGSNFTLKIRSTKLEDSAMYFCASSDQTGAGELFFGEGSRLTVL.

Of note for this clonotype: The junction and the germline gene differ at one end; a read error may be behind it. CDR3 in DNA: TGCACCAGCAGCGGCGCGGGACAGGCGGGCGAAAAACTGTTTTTT. It encodes CTSSGAGQAGEKLFF. The chain combines TRBV10-2 with TRBJ1-4, with 8 positions matching TRBD1. CDR3 length: 15 amino acids. CDR1 and CDR2 from the germline V gene are WSHSY and SAAADI.

This clonotype was recorded a few times. The chain uses TRBV29-1 and TRBJ2-2; D is perhaps TRBD2 (6 bases). The CDR3 has 13 residues. The germline V and J ends were trimmed by 4 bases and 4 bases, with 10 bases remaining between them. CDR1 is SQVTM and CDR2 is ANQGSEA in the germline V gene. The CDR3 loop is CSVVGTRTGELFF. Here the CDR3 DNA reads TGCAGCGTTGTCGGGACTCGCACCGGGGAGCTGTTTTTT.

The chain joins TRBV7-4 to TRBJ1-5, with 10 bases fitting TRBD1. The ends lost 4 bases at V and 4 bases at J; junction bases unmatched: 7. The germline V gene has CDR1 SGHVT and CDR2 SQSDAQ. The CDR3 spans 16 residues. CDR3 DNA sequence: TGTGCCAGCAGCTACCCGGACAGGGGGAAAAATCAGCCCCAGCATTTT. Its protein is CASSYPDRGKNQPQHF. Looking up the rest from reference TRBV7-4 and TRBJ1-5 gives the full variable domain: GAGVSQSPRYKVAKRGRDVALRCDSISGHVTLYWYRQTLGQGSEVLTYSQSDAQRDKSGRPSGRFSAERPERSVSTLKIQRTEQGDSAVYLCASSYPDRGKNQPQHFGDGTRLSIL.

At least ten counts were recorded for this clonotype. The gene calls are TRBV2 and TRBJ1-2; 7 positions match TRBD1. Germline V CDR1 and CDR2: SNHLY, FYNNEI. V was pared by 0 bases and J by 0 bases, with 1 base of the junction left unmatched. The CDR3 runs 15 residues. CDR3 in amino acids: CASSEAGTANYGYTF. The DNA of the CDR3 is TGTGCCAGCAGTGAAGCCGGGACAGCTAACTATGGCTACACCTTC.

In this sample, this clonotype turned up a few times. The CDR3 region has the DNA TGCAGTGCCAAAAAGAGGGCAGATAACTATGGCTACACCTTC. Translating it yields CSAKKRADNYGYTF. The chain recombines TRBV20-1 with TRBJ1-2; D not resolved. Germline-derived CDR1 and CDR2 are DFQATT and SNEGSKA (reference sequence). The V end was cut by 6 bases, the J end by 1 base, with 15 bases between. The CDR3 is 14 amino acids.

The chain carries TRBV27 and TRBJ1-1; unclear D gene. V was shortened by 6 bases and J by 0 bases, with 17 bases between the two germline ends. The V gene's germline CDR1 is MNHEY and CDR2 SMNVEV (reference sequence). The CDR3 spans 16 residues. The CDR3 DNA follows: TGTGCCAGCAGCCGTCGACTGGATGATCTGAACACTGAAGCTTTCTTT. Translating it yields CASSRRLDDLNTEAFF.

V usage is TRBV2 and J usage is TRBJ1-2; TRBD1 matches 8 bases. CDR1 and CDR2 (germline): SNHLY, FYNNEI. Trimming took 6 bases from V and 8 from J; bases not matched to a gene: 5. This CDR3 region has 12 residues. CDR3: CASRGQVYGYTF. The CDR3 region has the DNA TGTGCCAGCAGGGGACAGGTTTACGGCTACACCTTC.

Only a few counts were recorded for this clonotype. This chain joins TRBV10-3 and TRBJ2-2; 7 bases are a match to TRBD1. This CDR3 is built from 15 residues. Germline values: CDR1 ENHRY, CDR2 SYGVKD. Losses at the gene ends were 4 bases for V and 0 bases for J; bases not matched to a gene: 2. Here the CDR3 DNA reads TGTGCCATCAGTGGACAGGGCACGAACACCGGGGAGCTGTTTTTT. Encoded protein: CAISGQGTNTGELFF.

This clonotype was seen ten or more times. The gene calls are TRBV7-2 and TRBJ1-5, with 9 bases fitting TRBD1. Losses at the gene ends were 3 bases for V and 7 bases for J; bases not matched to a gene: 4. Germline assignment: CDR1 SGHTA and CDR2 FQGNSA. The CDR3 length is 14 residues. This CDR3 reads CASSLGQGGQPQHF. The CDR3 coding sequence is TGTGCCAGCAGCTTGGGACAGGGAGGACAGCCCCAGCATTTT.

The chain employs TRBV14 and TRBJ1-2; no clear D. Germline V CDR1 and CDR2: SGHDN, FVKESK. The V end was cut by 0 bases, the J end by 0 bases, with 14 bases between. CDR3 length: 17 residues. The CDR3 nucleotides read TGTGCCAGCAGCCAAGACGTCGGCCAGCCTCCTAACTATGGCTACACCTTC. It codes for CASSQDVGQPPNYGYTF.

V usage is TRBV7-9 and J usage is TRBJ2-7, with D perhaps TRBD1 (5 bases). V was trimmed by 5 bases and J by 3 bases, leaving 14 bases between them. The CDR3 has 14 residues. Germline V gives CDR1 SEHNR, CDR2 FQNEAQ (reference sequence). The CDR3 region is CASSPPDSSYEQYF. Here the CDR3 DNA reads TGTGCCAGCAGCCCACCCGACAGTAGCTACGAGCAGTACTTC.

This clonotype was found a few times. This rearrangement joins TRBV19 to TRBJ2-7; D is possibly TRBD1 (6 bases). Looked up from germline, CDR1 is LNHDA and CDR2 is SQIVND (reference sequence). V dropped 4 bases and J dropped 0 bases, with 10 bases sitting between them. This CDR3 is 14 amino acids long. The CDR3 DNA follows: TGTGCCAGTAGTACAACAGGGAGCTCCTACGAGCAGTACTTC. This gives the protein CASSTTGSSYEQYF.

This clonotype was recorded a few times. The rearrangement links TRBV20-1 to TRBJ1-1, with 7 bases identical to TRBD1. CDR1 is DFQATT, CDR2 SNEGSKA, per germline (reference sequence). The CDR3 sequence is 11 residues long. V lost 5 bases to trimming and J lost 6 bases; unmatched junction nucleotides: 3. In DNA, the CDR3 is TGCAGTGCTTTGGGGACAGCTGAAGCTTTCTTT. Encoded protein: CSALGTAEAFF.

V gene TRBV20-1 combines with J gene TRBJ2-7; D ambiguous. This CDR3 contains 12 residues. Germline V gives CDR1 DFQATT, CDR2 SNEGSKA (reference sequence). V was shortened by 1 base and J by 4 bases, with 8 bases between the two germline ends. This chain's CDR3 is CSARGAAYEQYF. The CDR3, as DNA: TGCAGTGCTAGAGGAGCAGCGTACGAGCAGTACTTC.

In this sample, this clonotype turned up many times. The chain carries TRBV2 and TRBJ2-5; TRBD2 agrees at 8 bases. With 9 bases clipped from V and 2 bases from J, the junction kept 5 bases outside the gene matches. Germline V gene lookup returns CDR1 SNHLY and CDR2 FYNNEI. The CDR3 has 13 residues. CDR3 region: CASGGGRQETQYF. As DNA, the CDR3 is TGTGCCAGTGGTGGCGGGAGGCAAGAGACCCAGTACTTC.

In this sample, this clonotype turned up a few times. The J gene is TRBJ1-5, the V gene TRBV7-3; 7 bases match TRBD1. The CDR3 contains 14 residues. Per germline, CDR1 SGHTA and CDR2 FQGTGA. V was pared by 7 bases and J by 0 bases, with 3 bases of the junction left unmatched. In DNA, the CDR3 is TGTGCCAGCACCACAGGGGATAGCAATCAGCCCCAGCATTTT. This encodes CASTTGDSNQPQHF.

This clonotype was observed a single time. The V and J genes are TRBV20-1 and TRBJ1-2; the D gene is possibly TRBD1 (5 bases). V lost 5 bases and J 2 bases, leaving 12 bases between the germline ends. This CDR3 region has 13 residues. CDR1 is DFQATT and CDR2 is SNEGSKA in the germline V gene (reference sequence). The CDR3 is CSAFQGFNYGYTF. The CDR3 bases are TGCAGTGCTTTTCAGGGTTTCAACTATGGCTACACCTTC.

The chain couples TRBV10-2 to TRBJ1-3; 9 bases fit TRBD1. J lost 8 bases, V lost 0 bases, and 2 bases had no gene match. The CDR3 sequence is 14 residues long. Germline V gives CDR1 WSHSY, CDR2 SAAADI. The CDR3 nucleotides read TGCGCCAGCAGTGAGTCGGGACAGGGAGACACCATATATTTT. It codes for CASSESGQGDTIYF.

CDR3 sequence reads: CSASAGTTVEQYF. CDR3 nucleotide sequence: TGCAGTGCTAGTGCCGGGACTACAGTCGAGCAGTACTTC. The genes are TRBV20-1 and TRBJ2-7; 7 bases are a match to TRBD2. Trimming took 3 bases from V and 6 from J; bases not matched to a gene: 8. The germline V gene has CDR1 DFQATT and CDR2 SNEGSKA (reference sequence). The CDR3 spans 13 residues.

This rearrangement joins TRBV29-1 to TRBJ2-2; D is unclear. In germline, CDR1 is SQVTM, CDR2 ANQGSEA. Trimming pared 4 bases from V and 5 bases from J, leaving 5 bases between. The CDR3 extends over 11 amino acids. The DNA of the CDR3 is TGCAGCGTTGTAGGGACCGGGGAGCTGTTTTTT. As protein: CSVVGTGELFF.

The rearrangement links TRBV29-1 to TRBJ2-7, with 11 nucleotides matching TRBD1. This CDR3 region has 15 residues. Per the germline V gene, CDR1 is SQVTM and CDR2 is ANQGSEA. The V and J ends lost 0 bases and 6 bases, in that order; junction bases with no gene match: 7. DNA for the CDR3: TGCAGCGTTGAAGAGGGAGGGACAGGGGGGCTCGAGCAGTACTTC. Translating gives CSVEEGGTGGLEQYF.